One sample yielded the 15 T cell receptor beta chains listed below, sequenced in a study of T cells in Graves' hyperthyroidism and ophthalmopathy. From RNA transcripts, TCR beta CDR3 regions were amplified. Researchers ran a first-round RT-PCR on the TCR CDR3 using the HTBI primer set. Each CDR3 protein is one row after TCRdb ran MiXCR on the multiplex PCR reads. The profile shows some 600,000 distinct CDR3 sequences, roughly 13% of them singletons. Input material: blood. The origin of the receptors is a woman in her twenties or thirties with Graves' hyperthyroidism that later progressed to Graves' ophthalmopathy.

This clonotype has at least ten counts. The chain uses TRBV11-2 and TRBJ2-5; 8 positions match TRBD1. The CDR3 is 15 residues long. Trimming at V came to 0 bases and at J to 7 bases, leaving 7 bases not matched to a gene. Germline CDR1 SGHAT, CDR2 FQNNGV. This CDR3 reads CASSLDPGGSRTQYF. The DNA of the CDR3 is TGTGCCAGCAGCTTAGACCCAGGGGGCTCTAGGACCCAGTACTTC.

This clonotype was detected only a few times. The J gene is TRBJ2-3, the V gene TRBV19; 8 nucleotides line up with TRBD2. CDR1 and CDR2 from the germline V gene are LNHDA and SQIVND (reference sequence). V gave up 3 bases and J gave up 9 bases; unmatched junction bases: 5. This CDR3 spans 13 amino acids. CDR3 region: CASSINSGATQYF. The DNA for the CDR3 is TGTGCCAGTAGTATTAATAGCGGGGCGACGCAGTATTTT.

This clonotype was seen many times. The V and J genes are TRBV6-1 and TRBJ2-7, with 9 bases matching TRBD2. The CDR3 length is 16 residues. Losses at the gene ends were 3 bases for V and 1 base for J; bases not matched to a gene: 7. Germline loops: CDR1 MNHNS, CDR2 SASEGT. The CDR3 coding sequence is TGTGCCAGCAGTGACGCGGGAGGGCCGGTATCCTACGAGCAGTACTTC. It translates to CASSDAGGPVSYEQYF.

The chain uses TRBV4-1 and TRBJ2-2; perhaps TRBD1 as D (7 bases). Per germline, CDR1 MGHRA and CDR2 YSYEKL. The CDR3 is made up of 15 amino acids. Trimming left V 2 bases short and J 4 bases short, with 11 bases between. The CDR3 spells CASSQRRGVTGELFF. Written as DNA, the CDR3 is TGCGCCAGCAGCCAACGCAGGGGGGTCACCGGGGAGCTGTTTTTT.

On this clonotype itself: A much larger clone differs from this one at a single base, so this may be a read error. DNA for the CDR3: TGCAGTGCTAGAGATCTGGGACAGGCCAGCTATGGCTACACCTTC. This gives the protein CSARDLGQASYGYTF. V usage is TRBV20-1 and J usage is TRBJ1-2, with 8 positions matching TRBD1. Losses at the gene ends were 0 bases for V and 4 bases for J; bases not matched to a gene: 7. Germline V gene sequence: CDR1 DFQATT, CDR2 SNEGSKA (reference sequence). The CDR3 is 15 amino acids.

This clonotype was recorded once. With a much larger clone just one base away, this may be a read error. The rearrangement uses TRBV7-2 and TRBJ2-7; the D gene is possibly TRBD2 (6 bases). Trimming shortened V by 4 bases and J by 7 bases, and 14 bases separated the two germline ends. CDR3 length equals 13 residues. Germline loops: CDR1 SGHTA, CDR2 FQGNSA. CDR3 nucleotides: TGTGCCAGCAGCTGGGACTCTGAGGGGGAGCAGTACTTC. This translates into CASSWDSEGEQYF.

In this sample, this clonotype turned up many times. The chain links TRBV12-3 or TRBV12-4 to TRBJ1-1; D call uncertain. This CDR3 is 11 amino acids long. Trimming took 6 bases from V and 10 from J, leaving 12 bases between them. The CDR3 sequence: CASSFMRGAFF. In DNA form, the CDR3 reads TGTGCCAGCAGCTTCATGCGCGGAGCTTTCTTT.

This clonotype was counted ten times or more. The chain links TRBV6-1 to TRBJ1-4; D gene uncertain. V shed 11 bases and J shed 5 bases, with 18 bases lying between them. The CDR3 is 14 residues long. CDR1 is MNHNS and CDR2 is SASEGT in the germline V gene. The CDR3: CALLNRDGNEKLFF. CDR3 DNA sequence: TGTGCCCTACTAAACCGTGACGGAAATGAAAAACTGTTTTTT.

This clonotype was counted ten times or more. The CDR3 coding sequence is TGTGCCAGCAGCGTACAGGGGGATTCCTACGAGCAGTACTTC. Its translation is CASSVQGDSYEQYF. The V call is TRBV9, the J call TRBJ2-7, with TRBD1 matching 7 bases. The V gene end was trimmed by 1 base and the J gene end by 1 base; junction bases not matched to a gene: 2. From germline, CDR1 is SGDLS and CDR2 YYNGEE. This CDR3 has 14 residues.

This clonotype was seen at least ten times. Germline is not matched at one junction end, which may reflect a read error. The chain recombines TRBV25-1 with TRBJ2-6; no reliable D call. Germline-derived CDR1 and CDR2 are MGHDK and SYGVNS. This CDR3 has 10 amino acids. This CDR3 reads CASKVIVLTF. CDR3 sequence (DNA): TGTGCTAGCAAGGTTATCGTCCTGACTTTC.

The CDR3 protein is CASTRRAPGYNEQFF. For the CDR3, the DNA is TGTGCCAGCACCCGAAGGGCCCCAGGCTACAATGAGCAGTTCTTC. The V gene is TRBV6-2 or TRBV6-3, the J gene TRBJ2-1; D gene ambiguous. The length of the CDR3 is 15 residues. Trimming removed 7 bases from V and 3 bases from J, with 16 bases in between. Germline V gene sequence: CDR1 MNHEY, CDR2 SVGEGT.

This clonotype was detected ten times or more. The chain carries TRBV3-1 and TRBJ1-1, with D possibly being TRBD1 (5 bases). CDR3 length: 14 residues. V dropped 2 bases and J dropped 1 base, with 8 bases sitting between them. Germline V gene sequence: CDR1 LGHDT, CDR2 YNNKEL (reference sequence). CDR3 loop: CASSQNDRNTEAFF. CDR3 in DNA: TGTGCCAGCAGCCAAAATGACAGGAACACTGAAGCTTTCTTT.

The chain uses TRBV12-3 or TRBV12-4 and TRBJ1-2; D gene ambiguous. V was pared by 0 bases and J by 6 bases, with 8 bases between. The CDR3 contains 13 residues. The CDR3 protein is CASSLAGFHGYTF. CDR3 nucleotides: TGTGCCAGCAGTTTAGCGGGGTTCCATGGCTACACCTTC.

This chain links TRBV9 with TRBJ1-2; D ambiguous. This CDR3 contains 15 residues. The germline gives CDR1 SGDLS, CDR2 YYNGEE. V lost 0 bases, J lost 3 bases, and 12 bases lay in between. The CDR3: CASSVGERRDYGYTF. The CDR3 DNA reads as TGTGCCAGCAGCGTAGGGGAGCGAAGGGACTATGGCTACACCTTC.

On this clonotype itself: A much larger clone differs by one base, so this may be a read error. The J gene is TRBJ2-1, the V gene TRBV27; TRBD1 agrees at 8 bases. CDR1 and CDR2 from the germline V gene are MNHEY and SMNVEV (reference sequence). The V and J ends lost 3 bases and 15 bases, in that order; junction bases with no gene match: 16. This CDR3 has 15 amino acids. As DNA, the CDR3 is TGTGCCAGCAGTTTGACAGGGGACCAGTCTCCTTACTGGTTCTTC. Encoded protein: CASSLTGDQSPYWFF.